Presented here are 13 T cell receptor beta chains from one specimen sequenced in a study of blood T cell repertoires in COVID-19 (dated by TCRdb to 2020 to 2022). Receptors were amplified or captured by the immunoSEQ multiplex PCR assay. The immuneACCESS repertoire file appears here via TCRdb, limited to in-frame rearrangements. These files lack a portion of the clones; in checked studies, under half of the deficit traces to unresolved V genes, and the cause of the others is not known. Across this sample there are fewer than 700,000 clones, with roughly 91% seen only once. The ten largest clones capture 7.8% of the sample. The source material was peripheral blood. Receptors originate from a woman between 45 and 65 years old with COVID-19, enrolled during active disease.

The chain has TRBV5-5 and TRBJ2-3; 9 positions match TRBD2. The CDR3 runs 17 residues. J lost 11 bases, V lost 4 bases, and 20 bases had no gene match. CDR1 is SGHKS and CDR2 is YYEKEE in the germline V gene (reference sequence). This CDR3 is CASSPHLSGGRSKRQYF. CDR3 DNA: TGTGCCAGCAGCCCCCACCTAAGCGGGGGGAGGTCTAAGAGGCAGTATTTT.

The rearrangement joins TRBV11-2 to TRBJ2-3; D is possibly TRBD2 (5 bases). Trimming removed 0 bases at V and 6 bases at J, with 19 bases between. Germline values: CDR1 SGHAT, CDR2 FQNNGV. CDR3 length: 17 amino acids. CDR3 sequence reads: CASSLDVRLLLADTQYF. The CDR3 DNA follows: TGTGCCAGCAGCTTAGATGTGAGACTCCTGCTAGCCGATACGCAGTATTTT.

The chain couples TRBV29-1 to TRBJ1-2; D perhaps matches TRBD1 (5 bases). Germline CDR1 SQVTM, CDR2 ANQGSEA. V lost 2 bases to trimming and J lost 4 bases, with 11 bases between them. The length of the CDR3 is 13 residues. DNA of the CDR3: TGCAGCGTTGAAAGCGGGGGAGGCTATGGCTACACCTTC. Encoded protein: CSVESGGGYGYTF.

The chain joins TRBV29-1 to TRBJ1-2; D is undetermined. Trimming left V 1 base short and J 2 bases short, with 11 bases between. The CDR3 is made up of 14 amino acids. In germline, CDR1 is SQVTM, CDR2 ANQGSEA. For the CDR3, the DNA is TGCAGCGTTGAAGTTCATGCGGAAAACTATGGCTACACCTTC. It encodes CSVEVHAENYGYTF.

The genes are TRBV4-1 and TRBJ1-4; TRBD1 might be the D (6 bases). Germline assignment: CDR1 MGHRA and CDR2 YSYEKL. There are 16 residues in the CDR3. Trimming took off 5 bases at V and 8 bases at J, with 21 bases between the two ends. Here the CDR3 reads CASSALGTRGWEKLFF. The CDR3 region has the DNA TGCGCCAGCAGCGCGTTGGGGACACGAGGGTGGGAAAAACTGTTTTTT.

The rearrangement links TRBV10-3 to TRBJ1-1; weak D call: TRBD1 (6 bases). Looked up from germline, CDR1 is ENHRY and CDR2 is SYGVKD. The CDR3 length is 13 residues. V was cut by 2 bases and J by 8 bases, with 12 bases left in between. The CDR3 sequence is CAISEVRTEEAFF. CDR3 DNA: TGTGCCATCAGTGAGGTTCGGACAGAAGAAGCTTTCTTT.

The CDR3 DNA is TGTGCCAGCACCAGCTCGTGGGGACAGGGGAATGGCTACACCTTC. It translates to CASTSSWGQGNGYTF. This chain links TRBV6-5 with TRBJ1-2; TRBD1 agrees at 10 bases. This CDR3 has 15 amino acids. Germline CDR1 and CDR2: MNHEY and SVGAGI. The V gene end was trimmed by 7 bases and the J gene end by 6 bases; junction bases not matched to a gene: 11.

This clone showed up just once. The J gene is TRBJ2-2, the V gene TRBV30, with D tentatively TRBD2 (6 bases). The CDR3 loop spans 14 amino acids. Germline V lookup: CDR1 GTSNPN, CDR2 SVGIG (reference sequence). Between the trimmed V and J ends, which lost 2 bases and 5 bases, there was a span of 12 bases. The DNA of the CDR3 is TGTGCCTGGAGTCGCAGGGCGGGGACCGGGGAGCTGTTTTTT. Protein sequence: CAWSRRAGTGELFF.

The rearrangement joins TRBV30 to TRBJ1-2; no reliable D call. The germline gives CDR1 GTSNPN, CDR2 SVGIG (reference sequence). The V and J ends lost 3 bases and 4 bases respectively, with 12 bases between them. The CDR3 has 13 amino acids. CDR3 loop: CAWRSEAFYGYTF. CDR3 sequence (DNA): TGTGCCTGGAGATCCGAGGCCTTCTATGGCTACACCTTC. The full variable domain, with the rest looked up from reference TRBV30 and TRBJ1-2, is SQTIHQWPATLVQPVGSPLSLECTVEGTSNPNLYWYRQAAGRGLQLLFYSVGIGQISSEVPQNLSASRPQDRQFILSSKKLLLSDSGFYLCAWRSEAFYGYTFGSGTRLTVV.

J is TRBJ2-7 and V is TRBV20-1; D uncertain. The V gene lost 6 bases and the J gene lost 3 bases, with 9 bases spanning the gap. Per germline, CDR1 DFQATT and CDR2 SNEGSKA (reference sequence). The CDR3 covers 11 residues. The CDR3, as DNA: TGCAGTGCCAGGAAAAGCTACGAGCAGTACTTC. As protein: CSARKSYEQYF.

J is TRBJ1-2 and V is TRBV5-4; no firm D call. The germline V gene has CDR1 SGHNT and CDR2 YYREEE (reference sequence). The CDR3 length is 14 residues. Trimming pared 4 bases from V and 0 bases from J, leaving 10 bases between. CDR3 nucleotides: TGTGCCAGCAGCCCGGGAGGGTCTAACTATGGCTACACCTTC. It specifies CASSPGGSNYGYTF.

This chain links TRBV10-3 with TRBJ1-6, with 8 bases aligning to TRBD1. The germline gives CDR1 ENHRY, CDR2 SYGVKD. The V and J ends lost 6 bases and 8 bases, in that order; junction bases with no gene match: 12. The CDR3 sequence is 16 residues long. This chain's CDR3 is CAIRTGDRPRDSPLHF. In DNA, the CDR3 is TGTGCCATCAGAACTGGGGACAGGCCAAGGGATTCACCCCTCCACTTT.

The CDR3 DNA follows: TGTGCCAGCAGCTTATTGGGAGGGGACAACTACGAGCAGTACTTC. Protein sequence: CASSLLGGDNYEQYF. The J gene is TRBJ2-7, the V gene TRBV11-2; weak D call: TRBD2 (7 bases). Trimming took 2 bases from V and 3 from J, leaving 14 bases between them. Germline V gene data show CDR1 as SGHAT and CDR2 as FQNNGV. The CDR3 consists of 15 residues.